These 8 T cell receptor beta chains were sequenced from one sample in a study of identifying expanded T cells in peripheral blood. Generated by immunoSEQ multiplex PCR, the TCRdb table keeps only in-frame clones and is missing some. Of more than 80,000 clones in the sample, approximately 88% were seen once. Sequencing was carried out using blood. All receptors derive from a person aged 18 to 69 in good health.

The rearrangement links TRBV7-9 to TRBJ2-5; TRBD2 agrees at 14 bases. This CDR3 is 15 amino acids long. In germline, CDR1 is SEHNR, CDR2 FQNEAQ (reference sequence). The V segment lost 4 bases and the J segment 4 bases; nucleotides outside the gene matches: 2. The CDR3 reads CASSSGTSGGETQYF. The CDR3 nucleotides are TGTGCCAGCAGCTCGGGGACTAGCGGGGGAGAGACCCAGTACTTC.

The V gene is TRBV11-2, the J gene TRBJ2-2, with D unclear. The CDR3 is 14 amino acids. Germline CDR1 and CDR2: SGHAT and FQNNGV. Trimming shortened V by 1 base and J by 5 bases, and 8 bases separated the two germline ends. Here the CDR3 reads CASSLGQETGELFF. In DNA form, the CDR3 reads TGTGCCAGCAGCTTAGGGCAGGAGACCGGGGAGCTGTTTTTT.

The V call is TRBV29-1, the J call TRBJ1-1; D gene uncertain. From germline, CDR1 is SQVTM and CDR2 ANQGSEA. Trimming took off 6 bases at V and 7 bases at J, with 9 bases between the two ends. This CDR3 region has 10 residues. The CDR3 DNA reads TGCAGCGTCCCAGCGGGTGAAGCTTTCTTT. This encodes CSVPAGEAFF.

CDR3 sequence: CASSLTGTSDYNEQFF. CDR3 nucleotide sequence: TGTGCCAGCAGCCTGACCGGGACTAGTGACTACAATGAGCAGTTCTTC. J is TRBJ2-1 and V is TRBV7-2, with 8 positions matching TRBD2. The V gene's germline CDR1 is SGHTA and CDR2 FQGNSA. The V segment lost 5 bases and the J segment 3 bases; nucleotides outside the gene matches: 9. The length of the CDR3 is 16 residues.

The chain has TRBV9 and TRBJ1-5, with D perhaps matching TRBD1 (6 bases). This CDR3 spans 14 amino acids. V was cut by 4 bases and J by 4 bases, with 12 bases left in between. Germline loops: CDR1 SGDLS, CDR2 YYNGEE. The CDR3 DNA follows: TGTGCCAGCAGCCTGGGGGGGGCAAATCAGCCCCAGCATTTT. Its translation: CASSLGGANQPQHF.

The rearrangement links TRBV21-1 to TRBJ2-7; TRBD1 was called by the table and not checked on the DNA. TRBV21-1 is tagged as a pseudogene. CDR3 length: 15 amino acids. CDR3 amino acids: CASSTPGESSYEQYF. CDR3 nucleotide sequence: TGTGCCAGCAGCACCCCAGGGGAGAGCTCCTACGAGCAGTACTTC.

The genes are TRBV7-9 and TRBJ1-6, with D unclear. CDR3 length: 16 amino acids. Trimming stripped 9 bases from V and 5 bases from J, with 20 bases between. CDR1 and CDR2 (germline): SEHNR, FQNEAQ (reference sequence). In nucleotides, the CDR3 is TGTGCCAGTCCAAGAAGTCCGACTAATAATAATTCACCCCTCCACTTT. Amino acid sequence: CASPRSPTNNNSPLHF. Based on the CDR3 plus reference TRBV7-9 and TRBJ1-6, the full variable domain is DTGVSQNPRHKITKRGQNVTFRCDPISEHNRLYWYRQTLGQGPEFLTYFQNEAQLEKSRLLSDRFSAERPKGSFSTLEIQRTEQGDSAMYLCASPRSPTNNNSPLHFGNGTRLTVT.

V usage is TRBV2 and J usage is TRBJ1-5, with D perhaps matching TRBD1 (5 bases). V was shortened by 1 base and J by 0 bases, with 13 bases between the two germline ends. CDR3 length: 17 residues. CDR1 is SNHLY, CDR2 FYNNEI, per germline. CDR3 protein: CASSEESGRYSNQPQHF. The CDR3 DNA reads as TGTGCCAGCAGTGAAGAGTCGGGACGTTATAGCAATCAGCCCCAGCATTTT.